Here is one T cell receptor (beta chain) with its context. Treatment here: 19 received Ad26.COV2.S at low or high dose, single or two shots; roughly 5 received placebo; per-sample allocation not given. Samples were taken on day 63 after the first vaccine or placebo injection. The sample comes from a study of Ad26.COV2.S vaccination and SARS-CoV-2 variants. V was cut by 1 base and J by 3 bases, with 6 bases left in between. The CDR3 has 13 residues. The germline gives CDR1 LGHNA, CDR2 YNFKEQ. Here immunoSEQ multiplex PCR was the method, and the copy in TCRdb shows in-frame clones only, minus some. The sample comprises some 300,000 clones, 70% to 90% of which are singletons, and approximately 2.2% rests with the top ten.

The sample consisted of peripheral blood, taken in a trial of Ad26.COV2.S vaccine versus placebo. This chain uses TRBV4-2 with TRBJ1-2; perhaps TRBD1 as D (5 bases). The receptor's source is a person aged 18 to 65 who received the Ad26.COV2.S COVID-19 vaccine or a placebo. The CDR3 region is CASSQVRDYGYTF. CDR3 nucleotides: TGTGCCAGCAGCCAAGTCAGGGACTATGGCTACACCTTC.